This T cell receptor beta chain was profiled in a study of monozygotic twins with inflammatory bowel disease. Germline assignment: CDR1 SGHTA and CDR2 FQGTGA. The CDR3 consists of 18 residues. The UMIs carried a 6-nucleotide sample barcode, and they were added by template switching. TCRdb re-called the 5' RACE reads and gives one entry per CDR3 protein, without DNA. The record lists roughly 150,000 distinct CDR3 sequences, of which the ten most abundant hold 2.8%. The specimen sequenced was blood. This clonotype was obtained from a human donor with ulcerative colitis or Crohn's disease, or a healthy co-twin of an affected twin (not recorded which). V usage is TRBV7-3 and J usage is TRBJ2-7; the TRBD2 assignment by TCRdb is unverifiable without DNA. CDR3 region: CASSLSGLAGGSGPEQYF.